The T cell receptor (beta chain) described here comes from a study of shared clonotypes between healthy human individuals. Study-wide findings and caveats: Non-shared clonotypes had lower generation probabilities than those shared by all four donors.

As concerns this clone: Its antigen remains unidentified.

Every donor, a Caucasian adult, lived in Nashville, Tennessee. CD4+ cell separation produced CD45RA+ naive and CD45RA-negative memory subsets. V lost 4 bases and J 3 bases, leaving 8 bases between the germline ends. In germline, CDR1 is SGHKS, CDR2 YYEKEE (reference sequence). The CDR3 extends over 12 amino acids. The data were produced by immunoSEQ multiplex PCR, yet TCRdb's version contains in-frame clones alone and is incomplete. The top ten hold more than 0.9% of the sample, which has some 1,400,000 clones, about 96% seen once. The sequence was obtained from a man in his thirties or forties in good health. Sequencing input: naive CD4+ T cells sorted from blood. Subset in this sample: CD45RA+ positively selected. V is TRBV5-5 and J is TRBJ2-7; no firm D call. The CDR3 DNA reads TGTGCCAGCAGCATAGGGTTCTACGAGCAGTACTTC. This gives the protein CASSIGFYEQYF.